This T cell receptor (beta chain) was obtained from a study of cytotoxic CD8 clonotypes in ibrutinib-treated CLL. At the level of the study: With a range of 6 to 36, the median treatment time before response samples were taken was eleven to twelve months. Overall study results and limits: Clonality increased at ibrutinib response and stayed stable in sustained remission. At progression, however, it fell back toward baseline. Treatment saw public clonotypes, which were uncommon, either contract or stay stable.

Method: immunoSEQ multiplex PCR; TCRdb's copy keeps in-frame clones and lacks some. This sample has approximately 150,000 clones, with 88% found just once. V trimming: 1 base; J trimming: 12 bases; junction bases outside the gene matches: 7. This CDR3 has 13 residues. CDR1 is LGHNA, CDR2 YNFKEQ, per germline. In regard to this clone: Its specificity is unknown.

The TCR was taken from a human donor with chronic lymphocytic leukemia. This specimen was PBMCs, taken at disease progression, from a patient treated with ibrutinib. The chain combines TRBV4-2 with TRBJ2-7; 9 bases fit TRBD2. For the CDR3, the DNA is TGTGCCAGCAGCCAAGTTGAGGCGGGAGGGAGGTACTTC. Translating it yields CASSQVEAGGRYF.